One sample yielded the 30 T cell receptor beta chains listed below, sequenced in a study of post-analysis software for immune sequencing data. General study results and limits: Controls had lower frequencies than patients of 4 or 5 TRBV segments, which included TRBV5-6, TRBV5-1 and TRBV20-1.

Unique molecular identifiers were present in the TCR beta cDNA libraries. TCRdb re-derived calls from the PCR reads in MiXCR, one entry per CDR3 protein. The sample yields about half a million distinct CDR3 sequences, approximately 46% seen once. No antigen has been assigned to these receptors. Sequenced material: blood. The receptors shown here come from a girl aged 10 to 17 with multiple sclerosis.

The chain combines TRBV28 with TRBJ2-1, with D unclear. V was pared by 3 bases and J by 3 bases, with 9 bases between. CDR3 size: 14 residues. Germline values: CDR1 MDHEN, CDR2 SYDVKM. CDR3 sequence (DNA): TGTGCCAGCAGTTTCCGAGCCTACTACAATGAGCAGTTCTTC. Protein sequence: CASSFRAYYNEQFF.

The chain carries TRBV20-1 and TRBJ2-7, with 11 bases matching TRBD1. This CDR3 has 14 residues. V shed 4 bases, J shed 5 bases, and the junction held 7 bases outside the gene matches. Germline V gene data show CDR1 as DFQATT and CDR2 as SNEGSKA (reference sequence). CDR3 sequence: CSAIPGQGANEQYF. DNA for the CDR3: TGCAGTGCTATTCCAGGACAGGGGGCCAACGAGCAGTACTTC.

This clonotype was seen just once. The chain recombines TRBV20-1 with TRBJ2-3; TRBD2 might be the D (6 bases). Trimming took 0 bases from V and 5 from J, leaving 15 bases between them. This CDR3 has 15 residues. CDR1 is DFQATT and CDR2 is SNEGSKA in the germline V gene (reference sequence). In DNA, the CDR3 is TGCAGTGCTAGAGATGGGGCGGGATCGGGAGATACGCAGTATTTT. Its protein product is CSARDGAGSGDTQYF.

V usage is TRBV14 and J usage is TRBJ2-1, with 8 bases aligning to TRBD2. The germline V gene encodes CDR1 SGHDN and CDR2 FVKESK. The CDR3 covers 13 residues. Trimming removed 2 bases from V and 9 bases from J; junction bases left unmatched: 3. The CDR3 DNA is TGTGCCAGCAGCCAATTCCGGGAGGGTGAGCAGTTCTTC. It codes for CASSQFREGEQFF.

This sequence joins TRBV29-1 and TRBJ2-5; 12 bases agree with TRBD2. J lost 5 bases, V lost 6 bases, and 7 bases had no gene match. The CDR3 sequence is 14 residues long. Germline CDR1 reads SQVTM; CDR2 reads ANQGSEA. In DNA, the CDR3 is TGCAGCGTGGCGACTAGCGGGAGTGGGGAGACCCAGTACTTC. This sequence encodes CSVATSGSGETQYF.

The chain carries TRBV12-3 or TRBV12-4 and TRBJ2-1; the D is unclear. This CDR3 comprises 15 residues. V was trimmed by 5 bases and J by 0 bases, leaving 11 bases between them. Here the CDR3 reads CASSLSANSYNEQFF. The CDR3, as DNA: TGTGCCAGCAGTCTCAGCGCCAACTCCTACAATGAGCAGTTCTTC.

This clonotype was seen a few times. The V gene is TRBV28, the J gene TRBJ1-2; 8 bases are shared with TRBD1. The ends lost 5 bases at V and 5 bases at J; junction bases unmatched: 7. From germline, CDR1 is MDHEN and CDR2 SYDVKM. The CDR3 is 14 residues long. CDR3 DNA sequence: TGTGCCAGCAGTCCTCCTGACAGGGGATATGGCTACACCTTC. It translates to CASSPPDRGYGYTF.

The chain carries TRBV29-1 and TRBJ1-2; TRBD1 is a possible D gene (5 bases). Germline V gene lookup returns CDR1 SQVTM and CDR2 ANQGSEA. The CDR3 is 11 residues long. V lost 4 bases and J 3 bases, leaving 6 bases between the germline ends. The CDR3 DNA is TGCAGCGTTGGAGGGGACTATGGCTACACCTTC. Protein product: CSVGGDYGYTF. The full variable domain, its missing parts supplied by reference TRBV29-1 and TRBJ1-2, is SAVISQKPSRDICQRGTSLTIQCQVDSQVTMMFWYRQQPGQSLTLIATANQGSEATYESGFVIDKFPISRPNLTFSTLTVSNMSPEDSSIYLCSVGGDYGYTFGSGTRLTVV.

The chain has TRBV18 and TRBJ2-1, with D maybe TRBD2 (5 bases). Trimming removed 2 bases from V and 0 bases from J, with 11 bases in between. CDR1 is KGHSH and CDR2 is LQKENI in the germline V gene. This CDR3 contains 16 residues. The CDR3 DNA is TGTGCCAGCTCACCAGTAGCGACTACCTCCTACAATGAGCAGTTCTTC. Its protein product is CASSPVATTSYNEQFF.

CDR3 in amino acids: CASSLTAYEQFF. CDR3 coding DNA: TGTGCCAGCAGCTTAACGGCGTATGAGCAGTTCTTC. The gene calls are TRBV7-8 and TRBJ2-1, with D hard to call. From germline, CDR1 is SGHVS and CDR2 FQNEAQ. Trimming left V 2 bases short and J 8 bases short, with 7 bases between. This CDR3 spans 12 amino acids.

The chain employs TRBV6-5 and TRBJ2-7; D not certain. CDR3 size: 14 residues. CDR1 and CDR2 from the germline V gene are MNHEY and SVGAGI. V shed 2 bases and J shed 6 bases, with 14 bases lying between them. DNA of the CDR3: TGTGCCAGCAGTTACAGAGGTCTGCGTGGCGAGCAGTACTTC. Amino acid sequence: CASSYRGLRGEQYF.

A few counts support this clonotype. The gene calls are TRBV27 and TRBJ1-1; tentatively, D is TRBD1 (6 bases). The germline V gene has CDR1 MNHEY and CDR2 SMNVEV (reference sequence). The CDR3 sequence is 13 residues long. V was cut by 3 bases and J by 5 bases, with 10 bases left in between. Here the CDR3 reads CASSFGGRTEAFF. The CDR3 DNA follows: TGTGCCAGCAGTTTTGGGGGGCGAACTGAAGCTTTCTTT.

V and J are TRBV6-1 and TRBJ2-2; 8 nucleotides agree with TRBD1. Germline V CDR1 and CDR2: MNHNS, SASEGT. With V trimmed by 1 base and J by 2 bases, 6 bases remained unmatched. There are 17 residues in the CDR3. The CDR3 DNA sequence: TGTGCCAGCAGTGAAGGGCCGGACAGGGCTAACACCGGGGAGCTGTTTTTT. This sequence encodes CASSEGPDRANTGELFF.

The CDR3 region is CASSPDRVNGYTF. CDR3 nucleotide sequence: TGTGCCAGCAGCCCGGACAGGGTTAATGGCTACACCTTC. The chain combines TRBV4-2 with TRBJ1-2; TRBD1 agrees at 8 bases. Germline V lookup: CDR1 LGHNA, CDR2 YNFKEQ. The CDR3 has 13 amino acids. With V trimmed by 4 bases and J by 6 bases, 4 bases remained unmatched.

The rearrangement joins TRBV7-2 to TRBJ1-5, with 7 bases fitting TRBD1. Trimming at V came to 2 bases and at J to 5 bases, leaving 6 bases not matched to a gene. CDR3 length: 15 residues. Germline lookup yields CDR1 SGHTA and CDR2 FQGNSA. The CDR3 reads CASSLSSGGDQPQHF. In DNA form, the CDR3 reads TGTGCCAGCAGCTTAAGTTCAGGGGGAGATCAGCCCCAGCATTTT.

This clonotype has just a few counts. The chain joins TRBV28 to TRBJ2-1; D is ambiguous. In germline, CDR1 is MDHEN, CDR2 SYDVKM. Trimming removed 2 bases from V and 6 bases from J, with 5 bases in between. There are 12 residues in the CDR3. CDR3 protein: CASSLMGNEQFF. CDR3 sequence (DNA): TGTGCCAGCAGTTTAATGGGCAATGAGCAGTTCTTC.

Remarks on this clonotype: An end of the junction differs from the germline gene, which may be a read error. The chain has TRBV6-1 and TRBJ2-2; TRBD2 matches 7 bases. Germline CDR1 and CDR2: MNHNS and SASEGT. The CDR3 has 17 residues. DNA for the CDR3: TGTACCAGCAGTGCGCCCCTGGCGGGAGTTTTTACCGGGGAGCTGTTTTTT. Its translation is CTSSAPLAGVFTGELFF.

This clonotype was observed a few times. This rearrangement joins TRBV20-1 to TRBJ2-4; 10 bases line up with TRBD2. J lost 3 bases, V lost 1 base, and 9 bases had no gene match. Germline loops: CDR1 DFQATT, CDR2 SNEGSKA (reference sequence). The CDR3 runs to 17 residues. CDR3: CSARVPSGRSGKNIQYF. CDR3 nucleotide sequence: TGCAGTGCTAGAGTCCCTAGCGGGAGATCGGGCAAAAACATTCAGTACTTC.

This clonotype has a handful of counts. This chain links TRBV27 with TRBJ2-5; 7 bases map to TRBD2. Losses at the gene ends were 4 bases for V and 2 bases for J; bases not matched to a gene: 4. The CDR3 runs 14 residues. Germline V lookup: CDR1 MNHEY, CDR2 SMNVEV (reference sequence). For the CDR3, the DNA is TGTGCCAGCAGTTCCCGGACTAGGCAAGAGACCCAGTACTTC. Translating it yields CASSSRTRQETQYF.

V usage is TRBV9 and J usage is TRBJ1-2; TRBD1 is a possible D gene (5 bases). V was trimmed by 3 bases and J by 4 bases, leaving 16 bases between them. Germline V gives CDR1 SGDLS, CDR2 YYNGEE. This CDR3 comprises 15 residues. The CDR3 DNA is TGTGCCAGCAGCGCGGAGGTGGGGGGGACCTATGGCTACACCTTC. Translation gives CASSAEVGGTYGYTF.

This clonotype was seen ten or more times. The rearrangement joins TRBV20-1 to TRBJ2-7, with 10 bases lining up with TRBD2. J gave up 3 bases and V 1 base, and 0 bases lay outside the gene matches. The germline V gene encodes CDR1 DFQATT and CDR2 SNEGSKA (reference sequence). CDR3 length: 13 amino acids. In DNA, the CDR3 is TGCAGTGCTAGAGGGACTAGCGGCTACGAGCAGTACTTC. Protein product: CSARGTSGYEQYF.

The CDR3 DNA follows: TGTGCCAGCAGGGGAAACAGGGGTGGGGCTACGAACACTGAAGCTTTCTTT. This codes for CASRGNRGGATNTEAFF. The genes are TRBV6-1 and TRBJ1-1, with 7 bases fitting TRBD1. Looked up from germline, CDR1 is MNHNS and CDR2 is SASEGT. The CDR3 is 17 amino acids. Trimming cost V 6 bases and J 1 base; bases outside gene matches: 14.

This clonotype has just a few counts. This chain joins TRBV29-1 and TRBJ2-7; D remains ambiguous. Per germline, CDR1 SQVTM and CDR2 ANQGSEA. The CDR3 runs to 11 residues. Trimming cost V 4 bases and J 3 bases, with 7 bases left between them. Written as DNA, the CDR3 is TGCAGCGTTGGCGTATTCTACGAGCAGTACTTC. It specifies CSVGVFYEQYF.

This chain joins TRBV10-3 and TRBJ1-1, with TRBD1 identical over 9 bases. The CDR3 extends over 14 amino acids. The V segment lost 2 bases and the J segment 6 bases; nucleotides outside the gene matches: 4. CDR1 is ENHRY and CDR2 is SYGVKD in the germline V gene. The CDR3 protein is CAISEGRDRAEAFF. CDR3 coding DNA: TGTGCCATCAGTGAGGGAAGGGACAGGGCTGAAGCTTTCTTT.

This clonotype showed up just a few times. This chain links TRBV28 with TRBJ2-1; weak D call: TRBD2 (6 bases). The CDR3 length is 14 residues. With 4 bases removed from V and 4 bases from J, the gap between germline ends came to 11 bases. Germline CDR1 is MDHEN and CDR2 is SYDVKM. The CDR3 reads CASSSTSRYNEQFF. Here the CDR3 DNA reads TGTGCCAGCAGTTCCACTAGCCGGTACAATGAGCAGTTCTTC.

The J gene is TRBJ2-5, the V gene TRBV7-2; unclear D gene. The CDR3 is 13 residues long. Germline values: CDR1 SGHTA, CDR2 FQGNSA. Trimming removed 1 base from V and 3 bases from J, with 6 bases in between. The CDR3 region has the DNA TGTGCCAGCAGCTTAGTTGAGGAAGAGACCCAGTACTTC. Amino acid sequence: CASSLVEEETQYF. Filled out from reference TRBV7-2 and TRBJ2-5, the complete variable domain reads GAGVSQSPSNKVTEKGKDVELRCDPISGHTALYWYRQSLGQGLEFLIYFQGNSAPDKSGLPSDRFSAERTGGSVSTLTIQRTQQEDSAVYLCASSLVEEETQYFGPGTRLLVL.

This clonotype came up a few times. V is TRBV6-1 and J is TRBJ2-5, with D perhaps being TRBD1 or TRBD2 (5 bases each). The V end was cut by 0 bases, the J end by 1 base, with 12 bases between. CDR1 and CDR2 (germline): MNHNS, SASEGT. The CDR3 loop spans 16 amino acids. The CDR3 loop reads CASSEAFGGSQETQYF. The CDR3 DNA reads TGTGCCAGCAGTGAAGCGTTTGGGGGAAGCCAAGAGACCCAGTACTTC.

Of note for this clonotype: It may be a read error: a sequence one base away is much more abundant. The V and J genes are TRBV4-3 and TRBJ2-3, with TRBD1 as a possible D gene (6 bases). Germline V gives CDR1 LGHNA, CDR2 YSLEER. This CDR3 has 17 residues. For the CDR3, the DNA is TGCACCAGCAGCCCCTACTCACAGGGATCTAGCACAGATACGCAGTATTTT. Its protein product is CTSSPYSQGSSTDTQYF.

This rearrangement joins TRBV9 to TRBJ2-1, with D possibly TRBD2 on 6 matching bases. The CDR3 is made up of 15 amino acids. Per the germline V gene, CDR1 is SGDLS and CDR2 is YYNGEE. Trimming pared 3 bases from V and 7 bases from J, leaving 17 bases between. The CDR3 sequence: CASSGQGGPDNEQFF. The DNA of the CDR3 is TGTGCCAGCAGCGGCCAGGGAGGTCCGGATAATGAGCAGTTCTTC.

The chain employs TRBV16 and TRBJ2-1; a weak D match, TRBD2 (6 bases). V was trimmed by 3 bases and J by 1 base, leaving 10 bases between them. The germline V gene has CDR1 KGHSY and CDR2 FQNENV. The CDR3 is 15 amino acids. In DNA form, the CDR3 reads TGTGCCAGCAGCCAGGGACTCCCTTCCTACAATGAGCAGTTCTTC. This translates into CASSQGLPSYNEQFF.